The 23 T cell receptor beta chains reported below all come from one sample, sequenced in a study of T cells in Graves' hyperthyroidism and ophthalmopathy (dated by TCRdb to between 2017 and 2020). The library was built by means of multiplex PCR. The sequencer was an Illumina HiSeq 2000. The TCR beta CDR3 regions were amplified from the RNA transcripts. A first-round RT-PCR of the TCR CDR3 used the HTBI primer set with the Qiagen OneStep RT-PCR kit. TCRdb's own reprocessing of the public reads used fastp at Q25 and MiXCR and kept productive beta chains. Rows with a matching CDR3 protein are joined into one entry that keeps the most common DNA and genes. The sample table records roughly 300,000 distinct CDR3 sequences; about 14% of these occur just once. Just under 25% of the sample rests with the top ten. What was sequenced was blood. These receptor sequences come from a woman in her 30s with Graves' hyperthyroidism.

This clonotype was picked up many times. V usage is TRBV6-1 and J usage is TRBJ2-1; TRBD2 aligns across 10 bases. The CDR3 sequence is 14 residues long. V trimming: 10 bases; J trimming: 9 bases; junction bases outside the gene matches: 12. Germline V gives CDR1 MNHNS, CDR2 SASEGT. CDR3 amino acids: CATSLTGTSVEQFF. The CDR3 bases are TGTGCCACCTCTCTGACCGGGACTAGCGTTGAGCAGTTCTTC.

This clonotype was observed a handful of times. The chain joins TRBV14 to TRBJ1-1; D might be TRBD1 (5 bases). V gave up 7 bases and J gave up 11 bases, with 20 bases separating them. CDR1 is SGHDN and CDR2 is FVKESK in the germline V gene. The CDR3 sequence is 13 residues long. CDR3: CASTPGPGMGAFF. The CDR3 DNA reads as TGTGCCAGCACCCCGGGGCCCGGGATGGGCGCTTTCTTT.

This clonotype was seen more than once but under ten times. The genes are TRBV27 and TRBJ2-3; D is unresolved. The length of the CDR3 is 17 residues. In germline, CDR1 is MNHEY, CDR2 SMNVEV (reference sequence). Trimming left V 3 bases short and J 0 bases short, with 16 bases between. The CDR3 DNA is TGTGCCAGCAGTTTCTCAGCCTACTCCCCTAGCACAGATACGCAGTATTTT. This codes for CASSFSAYSPSTDTQYF.

Ten or more counts support this clonotype. The chain links TRBV19 to TRBJ2-1; D is unclear. CDR3 length equals 15 residues. CDR1 is LNHDA, CDR2 SQIVND, per germline (reference sequence). The V gene lost 4 bases and the J gene lost 5 bases, with 15 bases spanning the gap. CDR3 bases: TGTGCCAGTAGTACACTCTTAAGGTCGCACAATGAGCAGTTCTTC. It encodes CASSTLLRSHNEQFF.

The chain is built from TRBV5-1 and TRBJ1-3, with D unresolved. The CDR3 runs to 13 residues. Trimming removed 2 bases at V and 2 bases at J, with 5 bases between. Germline CDR1 reads SGHRS; CDR2 reads YFSETQ. CDR3 loop: CASSFGTGNTIYF. The CDR3 bases are TGCGCCAGCAGCTTTGGGACTGGAAACACCATATATTTT.

This chain joins TRBV20-1 and TRBJ2-7; D might be TRBD1 or TRBD2, each matching 5 bases. V lost 6 bases, J lost 3 bases, and 24 bases lay in between. Per the germline V gene, CDR1 is DFQATT and CDR2 is SNEGSKA (reference sequence). The CDR3 sequence is 16 residues long. The CDR3 DNA is TGCAGTGCCATCCCTTCGACCAGGGAGACCGGCTACGAGCAGTACTTC. As protein: CSAIPSTRETGYEQYF.

The chain uses TRBV9 and TRBJ2-7; 13 bases map to TRBD2. The V gene's germline CDR1 is SGDLS and CDR2 YYNGEE. The CDR3 consists of 16 residues. V gave up 7 bases and J gave up 3 bases; unmatched junction bases: 10. The CDR3 DNA is TGTGCCAGCTTTCTACGGACTAGCGGGAGATTCTACGAGCAGTACTTC. Translation: CASFLRTSGRFYEQYF.

This clonotype occurred many times. The rearrangement joins TRBV28 to TRBJ2-2, with 8 bases aligning to TRBD2. CDR1 is MDHEN, CDR2 SYDVKM, per germline. This CDR3 comprises 15 residues. J gave up 9 bases and V 4 bases, and 10 bases lay outside the gene matches. The CDR3 coding sequence is TGTGCCAGCAGTTATGAAGGAGCGGGAGTCAGGGAGCTGTTTTTT. As protein: CASSYEGAGVRELFF. The entire variable domain, with the rest obtained from reference TRBV28 and TRBJ2-2, is as follows: DVKVTQSSRYLVKRTGEKVFLECVQDMDHENMFWYRQDPGLGLRLIYFSYDVKMKEKGDIPEGYSVSREKKERFSLILESASTNQTSMYLCASSYEGAGVRELFFGEGSRLTVL.

This clonotype appeared many times. The germline gene is not matched at one end of the junction; a read error may be the cause. The V gene is TRBV12-3 or TRBV12-4, the J gene TRBJ2-3, with D tentatively TRBD1 or TRBD2 (6 bases each). This CDR3 has 12 amino acids. Here the CDR3 reads CASSLGGDTQYF. In DNA, the CDR3 is TGTGCCAGCAGCTTAGGGGGGGATACGCAGTATTTT.

J is TRBJ2-7 and V is TRBV14; no firm D call. The CDR3 extends over 14 amino acids. From germline, CDR1 is SGHDN and CDR2 FVKESK. Trimming removed 0 bases from V and 0 bases from J, with 6 bases in between. CDR3 amino acids: CASSQELHSYEQYF. CDR3 nucleotides: TGTGCCAGCAGCCAAGAACTCCACTCCTACGAGCAGTACTTC.

The chain carries TRBV20-1 and TRBJ2-3, with TRBD1 matching over 7 bases. Germline CDR1 DFQATT, CDR2 SNEGSKA (reference sequence). The CDR3 is made up of 15 amino acids. V lost 1 base to trimming and J lost 2 bases; unmatched junction nucleotides: 6. The CDR3 DNA is TGCAGTGCTAGAGCCGGGACAGCCTCCACAGATACGCAGTATTTT. Translation: CSARAGTASTDTQYF.

This clonotype has ten or more counts. This rearrangement joins TRBV7-3 to TRBJ2-3; no clear D. Germline loops: CDR1 SGHTA, CDR2 FQGTGA. The CDR3 runs to 13 residues. Trimming pared 2 bases from V and 4 bases from J, leaving 7 bases between. CDR3 bases: TGTGCCAGCAGCTTAGTTGGTTCAGATACGCAGTATTTT. Translating it yields CASSLVGSDTQYF.

This clonotype showed up many times. The chain uses TRBV4-3 and TRBJ1-1; D remains unclear. Germline V gene sequence: CDR1 LGHNA, CDR2 YSLEER. This CDR3 region has 16 residues. Trimming pared 0 bases from V and 3 bases from J, leaving 14 bases between. CDR3 bases: TGCGCCAGCAGCCAAGAGGCGTTTCGGGGATACACTGAAGCTTTCTTT. This encodes CASSQEAFRGYTEAFF.

This clonotype was detected many times. V gene TRBV19 combines with J gene TRBJ2-2, with unresolved D. The ends were cut back, 7 bases at V and 2 bases at J, with 11 bases in the middle. The germline V gene encodes CDR1 LNHDA and CDR2 SQIVND (reference sequence). This CDR3 spans 14 amino acids. Here the CDR3 DNA reads TGTGCCAGTACGACACAGTCCAACACCGGGGAGCTGTTTTTT. Protein: CASTTQSNTGELFF.

The chain recombines TRBV4-3 with TRBJ2-1; 13 nucleotides agree with TRBD2. The CDR3 has 17 residues. V gave up 4 bases and J gave up 12 bases; unmatched junction bases: 15. Germline CDR1 is LGHNA and CDR2 is YSLEER. The CDR3 protein is CASSPSDPGLAGRGQFF. In DNA form, the CDR3 reads TGCGCCAGCAGCCCCTCAGACCCGGGACTAGCGGGGAGGGGGCAGTTCTTC.

This clonotype was seen ten or more times. The V call is TRBV12-3 or TRBV12-4, the J call TRBJ2-5, with D uncertain. The CDR3 is 16 residues long. The V end lost 0 bases, the J end lost 5 bases, and 16 bases lay between the germline ends. CDR3 amino acids: CASSLALGEFGETQYF. The CDR3 bases are TGTGCCAGCAGTTTAGCGCTCGGAGAGTTTGGGGAGACCCAGTACTTC.

This chain uses TRBV19 with TRBJ1-1; D is undetermined. The CDR3 is 14 residues long. CDR1 is LNHDA, CDR2 SQIVND, per germline (reference sequence). V dropped 7 bases and J dropped 2 bases, with 14 bases sitting between them. CDR3 protein: CASTIRGGNTEAFF. CDR3 sequence (DNA): TGTGCCAGTACTATCCGCGGCGGAAACACTGAAGCTTTCTTT.

The chain recombines TRBV27 with TRBJ2-5; D remains ambiguous. Trimming removed 0 bases at V and 2 bases at J, with 7 bases between. This CDR3 has 14 residues. Germline V gives CDR1 MNHEY, CDR2 SMNVEV (reference sequence). The CDR3 loop reads CASSLSAVQETQYF. CDR3 DNA: TGTGCCAGCAGTTTATCGGCAGTACAAGAGACCCAGTACTTC.

The table lists this clonotype with many counts. CDR3 loop: CASSVAGIGGELFF. The CDR3 DNA follows: TGTGCCAGCAGTGTAGCGGGCATCGGCGGGGAGCTGTTTTTT. The chain is built from TRBV2 and TRBJ2-2, with 7 positions matching TRBD2. CDR3 length: 14 amino acids. CDR1 SNHLY and CDR2 FYNNEI come from the germline V gene. The junction had 6 bases not matched to a gene; V was cut back by 4 bases and J by 7 bases.

This clonotype was detected ten times or more. This chain links TRBV27 with TRBJ2-7; D is unclear. CDR1 is MNHEY, CDR2 SMNVEV, per germline (reference sequence). V was cut by 5 bases and J by 0 bases, with 8 bases left in between. CDR3 length: 13 residues. The CDR3 coding sequence is TGTGCCAGCAGTCCCCTAAGCTCCTACGAGCAGTACTTC. As protein: CASSPLSSYEQYF.

The chain recombines TRBV12-3 or TRBV12-4 with TRBJ2-1; D unresolved. This CDR3 contains 13 residues. Trimming stripped 1 base from V and 4 bases from J, with 5 bases between. The CDR3 nucleotides read TGTGCCAGCAGTTTAGGGCCGTACAATGAGCAGTTCTTC. Encoded protein: CASSLGPYNEQFF.

Ten or more counts support this clonotype. J is TRBJ2-1 and V is TRBV30; no clear D. The CDR3 is 11 amino acids. CDR1 and CDR2 (germline): GTSNPN, SVGIG (reference sequence). Trimming shortened V by 2 bases and J by 2 bases, and 1 base separated the two germline ends. CDR3: CAWSTYNEQFF. CDR3 DNA: TGTGCCTGGAGTACCTACAATGAGCAGTTCTTC. Drawing the rest from reference TRBV30 and TRBJ2-1, the complete variable domain is SQTIHQWPATLVQPVGSPLSLECTVEGTSNPNLYWYRQAAGRGLQLLFYSVGIGQISSEVPQNLSASRPQDRQFILSSKKLLLSDSGFYLCAWSTYNEQFFGPGTRLTVL.

This clonotype was counted many times. V usage is TRBV24-1 and J usage is TRBJ1-5; 8 nucleotides agree with TRBD1. Germline lookup yields CDR1 KGHDR and CDR2 SFDVKD. Trimming at V came to 4 bases and at J to 7 bases, leaving 8 bases not matched to a gene. The CDR3 has 15 amino acids. The CDR3 region has the DNA TGTGCCACCAGTGAGGCCAGGGGGCCGGAACAGCCCCAGCATTTT. Translating it yields CATSEARGPEQPQHF.